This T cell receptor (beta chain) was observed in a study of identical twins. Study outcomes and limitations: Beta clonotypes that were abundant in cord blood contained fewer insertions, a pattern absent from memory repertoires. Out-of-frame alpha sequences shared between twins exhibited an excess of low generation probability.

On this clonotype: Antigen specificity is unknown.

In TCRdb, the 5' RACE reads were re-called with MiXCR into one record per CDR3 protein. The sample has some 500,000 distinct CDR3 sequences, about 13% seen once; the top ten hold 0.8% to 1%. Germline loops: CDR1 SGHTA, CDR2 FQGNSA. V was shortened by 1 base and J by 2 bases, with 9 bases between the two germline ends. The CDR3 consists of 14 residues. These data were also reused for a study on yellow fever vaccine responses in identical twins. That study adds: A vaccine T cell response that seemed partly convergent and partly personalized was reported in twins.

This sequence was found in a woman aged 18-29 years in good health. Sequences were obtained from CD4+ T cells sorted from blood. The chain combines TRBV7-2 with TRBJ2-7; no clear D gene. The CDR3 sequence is CASSLGGFTYEQYF. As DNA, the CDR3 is TGTGCCAGCAGCTTAGGTGGGTTTACCTACGAGCAGTACTTC.